These 24 T cell receptor beta chains were sequenced from one sample in a study of CD8 T cells in ankylosing spondylitis. Via MiXCR, TCRdb re-called the 5' RACE reads, giving one row per CDR3 protein. Of 300,000 to 350,000 distinct CDR3 sequences in the sample, around a tenth were seen once. The sample consisted of blood, either unsorted or a sorted T cell fraction (not recorded which). The receptor set was obtained from a female donor with ankylosing spondylitis or in good health (not recorded which).

This clonotype was picked up a small number of times. The J gene is TRBJ2-7, the V gene TRBV2; tentative D call: TRBD1 (5 bases). The CDR3 has 13 residues. The germline V gene encodes CDR1 SNHLY and CDR2 FYNNEI. V was trimmed by 7 bases and J by 3 bases, leaving 13 bases between them. The CDR3 is CASIMGQSYEQYF. The CDR3 DNA sequence: TGTGCCAGCATTATGGGGCAGAGCTACGAGCAGTACTTC.

This clonotype came up many times. This rearrangement joins TRBV5-1 to TRBJ2-2; D call uncertain. V shed 3 bases and J shed 3 bases, with 9 bases lying between them. The CDR3 contains 14 residues. The germline gives CDR1 SGHRS, CDR2 YFSETQ. The chain's CDR3 is CASSSTLDTGELFF. In DNA, the CDR3 is TGCGCCAGCAGCTCCACGCTGGACACCGGGGAGCTGTTTTTT.

This clonotype was observed at least ten times. The J gene is TRBJ1-5, the V gene TRBV20-1; D call uncertain. This CDR3 has 13 amino acids. The germline gives CDR1 DFQATT, CDR2 SNEGSKA (reference sequence). V was pared by 0 bases and J by 5 bases, with 8 bases between. The CDR3 region is CSAREGSDQPQHF. In nucleotides, the CDR3 is TGCAGTGCTAGAGAAGGCAGCGATCAGCCCCAGCATTTT.

This clonotype was counted many times. The V call is TRBV20-1, the J call TRBJ2-4; D may be TRBD2 (6 bases). Deletions cut 6 bases from V and 5 bases from J, with 20 bases between. CDR3 length: 15 amino acids. Germline values: CDR1 DFQATT, CDR2 SNEGSKA (reference sequence). The chain's CDR3 is CSAPPGVQGQNIQYF. CDR3 coding DNA: TGCAGTGCCCCACCGGGAGTCCAGGGCCAAAACATTCAGTACTTC.

The chain combines TRBV11-2 with TRBJ2-1, with 7 bases lining up with TRBD1. The V segment lost 5 bases and the J segment 1 base; nucleotides outside the gene matches: 11. Germline assignment: CDR1 SGHAT and CDR2 FQNNGV. CDR3 length equals 17 residues. The CDR3 loop is CASSALRQGWSYNEQFF. CDR3 coding DNA: TGTGCCAGCAGCGCCCTCAGACAGGGATGGTCCTACAATGAGCAGTTCTTC.

CDR3 DNA: TGCGCCAGCAGCCCTAGCGGGGGTTACACAGATACGCAGTATTTT. It codes for CASSPSGGYTDTQYF. The genes are TRBV5-1 and TRBJ2-3, with 10 positions matching TRBD2. The CDR3 length is 15 residues. The V gene end was trimmed by 4 bases and the J gene end by 2 bases; junction bases not matched to a gene: 4. Germline CDR1 reads SGHRS; CDR2 reads YFSETQ.

This clonotype was counted ten times or more. V gene TRBV12-3 or TRBV12-4 combines with J gene TRBJ2-7, with D tentatively TRBD1 or TRBD2 (5 bases each). The CDR3 has 14 amino acids. V was clipped by 3 bases and J by 2 bases, with 11 bases between them. The CDR3 nucleotides read TGTGCCAGCAGTTTTTGGCAGGGACCCTACGAGCAGTACTTC. It is translated as CASSFWQGPYEQYF.

This clonotype has only a few counts. The chain employs TRBV5-1 and TRBJ2-7; D is unclear. Germline CDR1 reads SGHRS; CDR2 reads YFSETQ. Trimming removed 4 bases from V and 3 bases from J, with 17 bases in between. The CDR3 extends over 15 amino acids. The CDR3 is CASSAVPSNNYEQYF. CDR3 bases: TGCGCCAGCAGCGCGGTGCCGTCAAACAACTACGAGCAGTACTTC.

The table lists this clonotype with a count of one. The chain links TRBV12-3 or TRBV12-4 to TRBJ2-7; D remains unclear. V lost 6 bases, J lost 3 bases, and 9 bases lay in between. This CDR3 is 12 amino acids long. The CDR3 DNA reads TGTGCCAGCAGCCCCGTGAGCTACGAGCAGTACTTC. As protein: CASSPVSYEQYF.

This clonotype was seen ten or more times. This chain joins TRBV9 and TRBJ2-7, with TRBD1 matching 7 bases. The junction had 12 bases not matched to a gene; V was cut back by 4 bases and J by 2 bases. Germline CDR1 SGDLS, CDR2 YYNGEE. The length of the CDR3 is 16 residues. CDR3 amino acids: CASSPQPIGTAYEQYF. The CDR3 coding sequence is TGTGCCAGCAGCCCGCAACCCATCGGGACAGCCTACGAGCAGTACTTC.

In its sample, this clonotype was seen many times. The rearrangement uses TRBV20-1 and TRBJ2-1, with 11 bases that match TRBD2. Trimming cost V 3 bases and J 6 bases; bases outside gene matches: 4. The CDR3 has 14 residues. Germline loops: CDR1 DFQATT, CDR2 SNEGSKA (reference sequence). CDR3 nucleotide sequence: TGCAGTGCTAGGGGACTAGCGGAGCTCAATGAGCAGTTCTTC. This translates into CSARGLAELNEQFF.

This clonotype was recorded many times. The V gene is TRBV5-1, the J gene TRBJ1-1; 9 bases align to TRBD1. This CDR3 spans 16 amino acids. The V gene end was trimmed by 6 bases and the J gene end by 3 bases; junction bases not matched to a gene: 12. From germline, CDR1 is SGHRS and CDR2 YFSETQ. The CDR3 nucleotides are TGCGCCAGCACCACGGGGACAGGGATTACGGACACTGAAGCTTTCTTT. As protein: CASTTGTGITDTEAFF.

This clonotype was counted ten times or more. The chain has TRBV12-3 or TRBV12-4 and TRBJ2-2, with D unclear. Trimming pared 3 bases from V and 7 bases from J, leaving 6 bases between. This CDR3 has 12 residues. The CDR3 region has the DNA TGTGCCAGCAGTTTTGGGGACGGGGAGCTGTTTTTT. Protein: CASSFGDGELFF.

This clonotype was seen at least ten times. The rearrangement links TRBV7-9 to TRBJ2-7; no clear D gene. Trimming pared 3 bases from V and 3 bases from J, leaving 9 bases between. The CDR3 consists of 13 residues. The germline gives CDR1 SEHNR, CDR2 FQNEAQ (reference sequence). The CDR3 bases are TGTGCCAGCAGCTTTGGAGTACACTACGAGCAGTACTTC. As protein: CASSFGVHYEQYF.

This clonotype was seen once. A junction boundary mismatches the germline segment, possibly from a read error. The genes are TRBV12-3 or TRBV12-4 and TRBJ1-2; D is unresolved. The CDR3 is 15 amino acids. CDR3 loop: CAISFGSPISPGYTF. The CDR3 DNA reads TGTGCCATCAGTTTTGGCTCCCCAATTAGCCCTGGGTACACCTTC.

The chain has TRBV15 and TRBJ2-3, with D possibly matching TRBD1 (5 bases). Trimming took 0 bases from V and 5 from J, leaving 21 bases between them. Germline loops: CDR1 LNHNV, CDR2 YYDKDF (reference sequence). This CDR3 is 18 amino acids long. The CDR3 loop is CATSRDPVGAAQGDTQYF. The CDR3 DNA reads TGTGCCACCAGCAGAGATCCCGTCGGAGCAGCCCAGGGAGATACGCAGTATTTT.

This clonotype was detected ten times or more. V and J are TRBV7-2 and TRBJ1-3, with a possible D match to TRBD1 (5 bases). CDR3 size: 16 residues. V gave up 1 base and J gave up 0 bases, with 10 bases separating them. The germline CDR1 and CDR2 sequences are SGHTA and FQGNSA. The CDR3 sequence: CASSLVQGYSGNTIYF. Written as DNA, the CDR3 is TGTGCCAGCAGCTTAGTTCAGGGCTACTCTGGAAACACCATATATTTT.

The CDR3: CASRLIPTGDSGANVLTF. Written as DNA, the CDR3 is TGCGCCAGCAGATTGATACCGACAGGGGATTCTGGGGCCAACGTCCTGACTTTC. The V call is TRBV5-1, the J call TRBJ2-6; TRBD1 agrees at 8 bases. J lost 1 base, V lost 5 bases, and 11 bases had no gene match. CDR3 length equals 18 residues. CDR1 is SGHRS and CDR2 is YFSETQ in the germline V gene.

This clonotype showed up many times. The rearrangement uses TRBV28 and TRBJ1-1; D is possibly TRBD1 (5 bases). The germline V gene encodes CDR1 MDHEN and CDR2 SYDVKM. The CDR3 consists of 14 residues. The V end lost 2 bases, the J end lost 2 bases, and 9 bases lay between the germline ends. CDR3 nucleotide sequence: TGTGCCAGCAGTTTACCGACAGTAAACACTGAAGCTTTCTTT. Translated: CASSLPTVNTEAFF.

J is TRBJ2-7 and V is TRBV28; TRBD2 might be the D (6 bases). The CDR3 extends over 11 amino acids. CDR1 and CDR2 from the germline V gene are MDHEN and SYDVKM. V lost 3 bases and J lost 12, with 12 bases in between. The CDR3: CASSFRREAYF. The CDR3 nucleotides are TGTGCCAGCAGTTTTCGAAGGGAGGCGTACTTC.

The chain has TRBV10-3 and TRBJ1-3, with D uncertain. CDR1 and CDR2 from the germline V gene are ENHRY and SYGVKD. The CDR3 covers 15 residues. With 7 bases removed from V and 0 bases from J, the gap between germline ends came to 13 bases. The CDR3: CAIKEELYSGNTIYF. In DNA form, the CDR3 reads TGTGCCATCAAGGAAGAACTTTACTCTGGAAACACCATATATTTT.

This clonotype was counted at least ten times. The chain links TRBV6-1 to TRBJ1-2; D unresolved. The CDR3 is 15 amino acids. Germline values: CDR1 MNHNS, CDR2 SASEGT. V gave up 1 base and J gave up 4 bases, with 13 bases separating them. The CDR3: CASSEEEYTSYGYTF. DNA of the CDR3: TGTGCCAGCAGTGAAGAGGAGTATACTAGCTATGGCTACACCTTC.

This clonotype was picked up many times. The rearrangement uses TRBV5-6 and TRBJ1-1; D is unresolved. The germline gives CDR1 SGHDT, CDR2 YYEEEE. This CDR3 comprises 14 residues. Trimming took off 4 bases at V and 5 bases at J, with 15 bases between the two ends. The chain's CDR3 is CASSPRWSGTEAFF. DNA for the CDR3: TGTGCCAGCAGCCCGAGGTGGTCGGGAACTGAAGCTTTCTTT.

This CDR3 is CSARAGQSKETQYF. The DNA for the CDR3 is TGCAGTGCTCGGGCGGGACAAAGTAAAGAGACCCAGTACTTC. The rearrangement uses TRBV20-1 and TRBJ2-5; D possibly uses TRBD1 or TRBD2 (6 bases each). Germline lookup yields CDR1 DFQATT and CDR2 SNEGSKA (reference sequence). This CDR3 region has 14 residues. The V end was cut by 5 bases, the J end by 3 bases, with 16 bases between.